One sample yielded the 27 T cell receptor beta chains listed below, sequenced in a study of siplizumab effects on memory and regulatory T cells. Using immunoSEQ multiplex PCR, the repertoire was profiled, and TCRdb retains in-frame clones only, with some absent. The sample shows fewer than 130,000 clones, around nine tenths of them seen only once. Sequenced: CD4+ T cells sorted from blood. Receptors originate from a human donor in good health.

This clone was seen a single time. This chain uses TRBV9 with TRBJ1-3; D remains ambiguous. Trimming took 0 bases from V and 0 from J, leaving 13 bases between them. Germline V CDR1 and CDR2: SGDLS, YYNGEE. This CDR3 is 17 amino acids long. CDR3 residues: CASSVEVRTSSGNTIYF. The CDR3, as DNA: TGTGCCAGCAGCGTAGAGGTTCGTACTAGCTCTGGAAACACCATATATTTT.

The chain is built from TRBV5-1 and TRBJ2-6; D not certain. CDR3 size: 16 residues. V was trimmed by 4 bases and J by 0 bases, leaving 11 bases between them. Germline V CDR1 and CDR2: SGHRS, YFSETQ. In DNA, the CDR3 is TGCGCCAGCAGCCCAGACCGTTACTCTGGGGCCAACGTCCTGACTTTC. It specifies CASSPDRYSGANVLTF.

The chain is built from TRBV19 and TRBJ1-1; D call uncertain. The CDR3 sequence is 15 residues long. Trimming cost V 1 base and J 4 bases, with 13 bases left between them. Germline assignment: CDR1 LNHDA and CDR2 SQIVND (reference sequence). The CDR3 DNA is TGTGCCAGTAGTATAGCCTCCTCGTCCAGCACTGAAGCTTTCTTT. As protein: CASSIASSSSTEAFF.

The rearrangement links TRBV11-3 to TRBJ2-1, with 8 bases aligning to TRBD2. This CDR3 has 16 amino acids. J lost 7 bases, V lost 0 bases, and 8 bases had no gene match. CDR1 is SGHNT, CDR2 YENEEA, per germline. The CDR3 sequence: CASSLEAGVGANEQFF. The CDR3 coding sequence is TGTGCCAGCAGCTTAGAAGCGGGAGTCGGGGCGAATGAGCAGTTCTTC.

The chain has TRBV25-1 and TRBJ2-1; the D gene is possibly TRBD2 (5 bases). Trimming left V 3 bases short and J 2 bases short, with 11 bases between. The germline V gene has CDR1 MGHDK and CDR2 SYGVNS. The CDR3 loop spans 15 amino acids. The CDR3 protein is CASSDLAQAYNEQFF. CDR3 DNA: TGTGCCAGCAGTGATCTAGCTCAAGCCTACAATGAGCAGTTCTTC. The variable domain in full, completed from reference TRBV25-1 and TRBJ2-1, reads EADIYQTPRYLVIGTGKKITLECSQTMGHDKMYWYQQDPGMELHLIHYSYGVNSTEKGDLSSESTVSRIRTEHFPLTLESARPSHTSQYLCASSDLAQAYNEQFFGPGTRLTVL.

The CDR3 is CAISDPVMGQGSTDTQYF. CDR3 bases: TGTGCCATCAGTGACCCGGTTATGGGTCAGGGCAGCACAGATACGCAGTATTTT. The genes are TRBV10-3 and TRBJ2-3; maybe TRBD1 (5 bases). Germline lookup yields CDR1 ENHRY and CDR2 SYGVKD. The CDR3 runs 18 residues. The V end lost 3 bases, the J end lost 0 bases, and 19 bases lay between the germline ends.

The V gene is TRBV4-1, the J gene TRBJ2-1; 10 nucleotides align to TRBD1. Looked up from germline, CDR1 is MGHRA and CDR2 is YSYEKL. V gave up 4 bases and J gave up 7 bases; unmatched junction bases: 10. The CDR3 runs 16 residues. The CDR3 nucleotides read TGCGCCAGCAGCCGCTTGACAGGGGGCGTGGGTAATGAGCAGTTCTTC. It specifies CASSRLTGGVGNEQFF.

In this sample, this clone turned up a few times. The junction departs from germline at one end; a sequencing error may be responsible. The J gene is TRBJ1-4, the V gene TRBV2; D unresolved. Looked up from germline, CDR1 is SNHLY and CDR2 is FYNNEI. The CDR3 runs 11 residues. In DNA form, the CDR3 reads TGTGCCAGCAGAGAGGAGGCTGCCTTGGGCTTT. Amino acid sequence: CASREEAALGF.

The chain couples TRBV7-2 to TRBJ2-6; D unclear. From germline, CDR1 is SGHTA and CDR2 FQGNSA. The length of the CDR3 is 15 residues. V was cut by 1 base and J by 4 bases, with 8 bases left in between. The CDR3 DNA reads TGTGCCAGCAGCTTAGGGGATGCGGGGGCCAACGTCCTGACTTTC. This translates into CASSLGDAGANVLTF.

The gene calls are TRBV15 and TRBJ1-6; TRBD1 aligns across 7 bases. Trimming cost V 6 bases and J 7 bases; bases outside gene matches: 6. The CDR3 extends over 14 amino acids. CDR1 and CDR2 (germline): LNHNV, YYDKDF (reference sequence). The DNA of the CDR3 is TGTGCCACCAGGGAGGGACAGCTAAATTCACCCCTCCACTTT. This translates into CATREGQLNSPLHF.

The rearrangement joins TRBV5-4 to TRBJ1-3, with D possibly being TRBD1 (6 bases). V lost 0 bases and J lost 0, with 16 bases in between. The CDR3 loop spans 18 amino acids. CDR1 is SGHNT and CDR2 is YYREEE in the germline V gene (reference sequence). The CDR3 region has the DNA TGTGCCAGCAGCTTGGGGACAGCTAACCCTTACTCTGGAAACACCATATATTTT. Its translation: CASSLGTANPYSGNTIYF.

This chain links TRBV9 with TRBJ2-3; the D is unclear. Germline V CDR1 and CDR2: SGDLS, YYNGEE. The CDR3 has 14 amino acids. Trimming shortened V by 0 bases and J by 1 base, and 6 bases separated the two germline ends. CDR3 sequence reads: CASSVGVGTDTQYF. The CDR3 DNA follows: TGTGCCAGCAGCGTAGGGGTCGGCACAGATACGCAGTATTTT.

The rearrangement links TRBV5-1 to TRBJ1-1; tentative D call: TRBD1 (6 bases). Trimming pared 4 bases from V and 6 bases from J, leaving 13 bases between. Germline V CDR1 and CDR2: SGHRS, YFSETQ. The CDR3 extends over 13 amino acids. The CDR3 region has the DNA TGCGCCAGCAGCCCAGGGGAGGAAGCTGAAGCTTTCTTT. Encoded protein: CASSPGEEAEAFF.

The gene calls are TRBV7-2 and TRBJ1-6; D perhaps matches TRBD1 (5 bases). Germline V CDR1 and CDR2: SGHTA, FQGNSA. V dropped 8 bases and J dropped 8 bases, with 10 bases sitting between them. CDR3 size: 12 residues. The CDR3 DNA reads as TGTGCCAGCGGGACTTCTCATTCACCCCTCCACTTT. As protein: CASGTSHSPLHF.

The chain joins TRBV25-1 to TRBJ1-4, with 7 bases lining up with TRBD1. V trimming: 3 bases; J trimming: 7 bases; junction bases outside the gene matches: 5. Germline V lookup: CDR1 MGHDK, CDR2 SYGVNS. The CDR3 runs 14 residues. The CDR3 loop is CASSDPGGGEKLFF. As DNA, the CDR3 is TGTGCCAGCAGTGATCCAGGGGGGGGTGAAAAACTGTTTTTT.

The CDR3 DNA is TGTGCAAGTCGCTTAGTGGCGGGAACAAAAATCCCCTACGAGCAGTACTTC. Protein sequence: CASRLVAGTKIPYEQYF. The V call is TRBV12-2, the J call TRBJ2-7; the listed D gene, TRBD2, was not tested against the DNA. TRBV12-2 is described as a pseudogene. The CDR3 runs 17 residues.

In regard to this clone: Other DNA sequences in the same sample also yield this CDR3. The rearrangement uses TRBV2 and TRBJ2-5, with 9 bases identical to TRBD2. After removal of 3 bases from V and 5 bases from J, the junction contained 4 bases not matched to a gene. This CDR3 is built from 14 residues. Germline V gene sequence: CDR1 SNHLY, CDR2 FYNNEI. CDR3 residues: CASSEGLAGETQYF. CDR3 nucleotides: TGTGCCAGCAGTGAGGGACTAGCTGGGGAGACCCAGTACTTC. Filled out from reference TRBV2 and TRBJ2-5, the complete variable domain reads EPEVTQTPSHQVTQMGQEVILRCVPISNHLYFYWYRQILGQKVEFLVSFYNNEISEKSEIFDDQFSVERPDGSNFTLKIRSTKLEDSAMYFCASSEGLAGETQYFGPGTRLLVL.

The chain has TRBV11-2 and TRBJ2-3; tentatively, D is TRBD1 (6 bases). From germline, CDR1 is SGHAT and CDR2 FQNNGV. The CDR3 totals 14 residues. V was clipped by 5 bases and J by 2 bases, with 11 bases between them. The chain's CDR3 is CASSQGSVTDTQYF. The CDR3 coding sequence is TGTGCCAGCAGCCAGGGGAGCGTCACAGATACGCAGTATTTT. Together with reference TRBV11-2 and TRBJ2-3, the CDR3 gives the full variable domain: EAGVAQSPRYKIIEKRQSVAFWCNPISGHATLYWYQQILGQGPKLLIQFQNNGVVDDSQLPKDRFSAERLKGVDSTLKIQPAKLEDSAVYLCASSQGSVTDTQYFGPGTRLTVL.

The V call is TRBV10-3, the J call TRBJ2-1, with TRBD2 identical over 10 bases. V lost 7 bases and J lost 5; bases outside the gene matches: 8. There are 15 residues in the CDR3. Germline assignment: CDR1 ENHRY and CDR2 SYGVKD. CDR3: CAINPGTSDHNEQFF. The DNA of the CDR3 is TGTGCCATCAATCCCGGGACTAGCGACCACAATGAGCAGTTCTTC.

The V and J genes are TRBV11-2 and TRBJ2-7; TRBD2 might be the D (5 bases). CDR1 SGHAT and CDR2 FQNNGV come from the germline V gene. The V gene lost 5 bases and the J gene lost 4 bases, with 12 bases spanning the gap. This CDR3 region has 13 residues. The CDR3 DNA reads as TGTGCCAGCAGCCTCCGAGGGCGGTACGAGCAGTACTTC. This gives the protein CASSLRGRYEQYF.

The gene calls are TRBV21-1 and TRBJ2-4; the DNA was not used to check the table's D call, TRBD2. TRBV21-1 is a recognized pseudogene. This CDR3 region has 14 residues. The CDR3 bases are TGTGCCAGCACCCCTAGCATCGTCAAAAACATTCAGTACTTC. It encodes CASTPSIVKNIQYF.

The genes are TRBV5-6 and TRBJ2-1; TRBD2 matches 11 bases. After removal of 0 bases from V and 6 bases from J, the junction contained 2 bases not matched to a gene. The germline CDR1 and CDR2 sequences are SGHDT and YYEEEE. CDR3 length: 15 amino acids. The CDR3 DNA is TGTGCCAGCAGCTTGGTACTAGCGGGGGCCAATGAGCAGTTCTTC. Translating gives CASSLVLAGANEQFF.

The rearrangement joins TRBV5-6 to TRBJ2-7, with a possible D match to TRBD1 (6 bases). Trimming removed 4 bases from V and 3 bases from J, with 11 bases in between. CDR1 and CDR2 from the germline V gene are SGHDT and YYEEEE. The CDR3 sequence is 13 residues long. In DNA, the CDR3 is TGTGCCAGCAGCAACAGGGTTGGCTACGAGCAGTACTTC. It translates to CASSNRVGYEQYF. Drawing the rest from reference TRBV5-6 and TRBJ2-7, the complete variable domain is DAGVTQSPTHLIKTRGQQVTLRCSPKSGHDTVSWYQQALGQGPQFIFQYYEEEERQRGNFPDRFSGHQFPNYSSELNVNALLLGDSALYLCASSNRVGYEQYFGPGTRLTVT.

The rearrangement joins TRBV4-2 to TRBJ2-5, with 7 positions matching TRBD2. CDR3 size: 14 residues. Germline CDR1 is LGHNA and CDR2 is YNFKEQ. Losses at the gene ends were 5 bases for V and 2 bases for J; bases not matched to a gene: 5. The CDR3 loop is CASSARGKQETQYF. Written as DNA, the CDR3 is TGTGCCAGCAGCGCGCGGGGGAAGCAAGAGACCCAGTACTTC.

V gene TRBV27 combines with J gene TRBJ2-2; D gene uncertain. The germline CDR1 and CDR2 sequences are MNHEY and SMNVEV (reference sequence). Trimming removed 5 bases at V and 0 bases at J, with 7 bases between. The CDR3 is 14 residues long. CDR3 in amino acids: CASSPPPNTGELFF. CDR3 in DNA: TGTGCCAGCAGTCCCCCTCCGAACACCGGGGAGCTGTTTTTT.

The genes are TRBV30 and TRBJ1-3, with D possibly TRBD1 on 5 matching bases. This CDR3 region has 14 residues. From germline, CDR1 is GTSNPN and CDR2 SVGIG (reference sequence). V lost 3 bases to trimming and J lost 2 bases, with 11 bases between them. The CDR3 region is CAWSEGVPGNTIYF. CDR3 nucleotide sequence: TGTGCCTGGAGCGAAGGGGTCCCTGGAAACACCATATATTTT.

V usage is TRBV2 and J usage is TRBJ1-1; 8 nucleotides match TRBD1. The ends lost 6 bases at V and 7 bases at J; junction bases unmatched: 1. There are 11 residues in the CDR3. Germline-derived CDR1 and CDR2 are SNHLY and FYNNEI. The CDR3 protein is CASRDRVEAFF. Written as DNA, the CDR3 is TGTGCCAGCAGGGACAGGGTTGAAGCTTTCTTT.